This T cell receptor (beta chain) derives from a study of CXCR3 chemokines and chemotherapy response in bladder cancer (dated by TCRdb to between 2021 and 2022). General notes on the study: Whether chemotherapy response in human bladder cancer was predicted by intratumoral CXCR3 chemokine system activity was examined in the study.

Libraries came from PCR. The instrument given in TCRdb is Illumina HiSeq 2500. The raw public data were reprocessed by TCRdb itself: fastp quality trimming at Q25, MiXCR clonotype calling, in-frame beta chains only. Every CDR3 protein is listed once, alongside the most common genes and DNA of its rows. Within this sample are about 8,900 distinct CDR3 sequences, with under 25% of them counted one time only. 8.5% to 10% of the sample rests with the top ten. The germline ends are 12 bases apart after V is trimmed by 7 bases and J by 3 bases. CDR1 is given as LNHDA and CDR2 as SQIVND, both from the germline V gene (reference sequence). The CDR3, from cysteine to phenylalanine, totals 14 residues. Here the CDR3 DNA is all that survives: 42 bases in frame from base 1. This clonotype was seen ten or more times. No antigen is known for it. One base away there is no much larger clone; base qualities are not given.

The receptor chain draws on TRBV19 and TRBJ1-4; the D gene is perhaps TRBD1, on 6 matching bases. Sample collection was performed from a patient whose treatment included neoadjuvant chemotherapy. This sequence originates from a human donor with bladder cancer that did not respond to neoadjuvant chemotherapy. The CDR3 corresponds to CASNWGPPNEKLFF. Read as DNA, the sequence is TGTGCCAGTAATTGGGGGCCTCCTAATGAAAAACTGTTTTTT.